This T cell receptor beta chain emerged from a study of T cells in Graves' hyperthyroidism and ophthalmopathy. Germline V gene data show CDR1 as SGHVS and CDR2 as FQNEAQ. Trimming took 4 bases from V and 10 from J, leaving 17 bases between them. The CDR3 sequence is 14 residues long. Exclusion of patients followed from uncontrolled infection, other autoimmune disease, pregnancy or lactation. What was amplified from RNA transcripts were TCR beta CDR3 regions. Initially, a first-round RT-PCR of the TCR CDR3 employed the HTBI primer set. TCRdb processed the multiplex PCR reads anew with MiXCR; each CDR3 protein has one entry. The table shows about 640,000 distinct CDR3 sequences, with roughly 20% occurring only once.

The chain uses TRBV7-8 and TRBJ2-1; no clear D gene. This TCR was recovered from a man aged 25 to 45 with Graves' ophthalmopathy. Material: blood. CDR3 DNA: TGTGCCAGCAGCTCGAAGTACTCGGGCCGCGAGCAGTTCTTC. Translating it yields CASSSKYSGREQFF.